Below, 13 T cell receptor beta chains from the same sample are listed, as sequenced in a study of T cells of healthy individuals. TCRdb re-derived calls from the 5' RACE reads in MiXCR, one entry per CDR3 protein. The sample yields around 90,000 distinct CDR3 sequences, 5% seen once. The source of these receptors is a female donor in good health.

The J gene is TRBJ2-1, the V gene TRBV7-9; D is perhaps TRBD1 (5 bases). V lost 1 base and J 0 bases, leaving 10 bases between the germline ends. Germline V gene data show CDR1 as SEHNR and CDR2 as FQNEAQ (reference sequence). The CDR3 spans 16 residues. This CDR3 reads CASSLEGLSSYNEQFF. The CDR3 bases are TGTGCCAGCAGCTTAGAGGGGCTTAGCTCCTACAATGAGCAGTTCTTC.

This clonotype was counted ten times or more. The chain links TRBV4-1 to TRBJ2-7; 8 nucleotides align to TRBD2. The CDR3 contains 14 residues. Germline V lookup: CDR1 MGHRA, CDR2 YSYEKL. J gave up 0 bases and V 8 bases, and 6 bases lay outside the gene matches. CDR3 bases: TGCGCCAGCTCCGGGGGGGTTTACTCCTACGAGCAGTACTTC. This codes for CASSGGVYSYEQYF.

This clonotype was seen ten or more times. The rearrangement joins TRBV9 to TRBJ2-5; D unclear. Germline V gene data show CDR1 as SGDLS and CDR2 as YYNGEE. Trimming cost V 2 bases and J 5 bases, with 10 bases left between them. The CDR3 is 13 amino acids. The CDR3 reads CASSVNNGETQYF. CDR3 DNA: TGTGCCAGCAGCGTCAACAACGGGGAGACCCAGTACTTC.

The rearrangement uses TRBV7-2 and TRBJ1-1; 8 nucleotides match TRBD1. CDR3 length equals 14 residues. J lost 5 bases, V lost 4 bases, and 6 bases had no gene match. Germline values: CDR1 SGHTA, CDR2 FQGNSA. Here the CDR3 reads CASSSRQGRTEAFF. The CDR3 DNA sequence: TGTGCCAGCAGCTCTAGACAGGGGAGGACTGAAGCTTTCTTT.

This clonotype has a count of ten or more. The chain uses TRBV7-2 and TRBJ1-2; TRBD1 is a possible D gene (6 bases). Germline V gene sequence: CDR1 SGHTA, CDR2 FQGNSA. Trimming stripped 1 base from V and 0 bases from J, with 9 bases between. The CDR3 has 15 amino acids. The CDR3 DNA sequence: TGTGCCAGCAGCTTAGAGTACAGGGCTAACTATGGCTACACCTTC. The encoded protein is CASSLEYRANYGYTF.

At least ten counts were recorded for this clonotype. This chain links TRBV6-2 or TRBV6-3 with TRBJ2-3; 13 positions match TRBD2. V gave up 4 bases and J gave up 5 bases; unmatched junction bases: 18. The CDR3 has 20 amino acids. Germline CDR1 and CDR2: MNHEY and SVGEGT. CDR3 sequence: CASSFSPGLAGVIIRDTQYF. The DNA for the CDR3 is TGTGCCAGCAGTTTCTCCCCTGGACTAGCGGGAGTGATAATTCGAGATACGCAGTATTTT.

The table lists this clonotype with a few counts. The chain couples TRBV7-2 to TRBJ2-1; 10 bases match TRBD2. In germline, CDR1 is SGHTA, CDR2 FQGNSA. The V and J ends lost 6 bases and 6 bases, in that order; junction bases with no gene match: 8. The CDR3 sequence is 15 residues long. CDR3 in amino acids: CASRVTLAGSNEQFF. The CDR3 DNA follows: TGTGCCAGCAGAGTTACACTAGCGGGATCCAATGAGCAGTTCTTC.

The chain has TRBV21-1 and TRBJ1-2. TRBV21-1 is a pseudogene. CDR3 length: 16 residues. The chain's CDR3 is CASSKVDGQRRYGYTF. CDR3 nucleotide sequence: TGTGCCAGCAGCAAAGTAGACGGACAGCGGAGATATGGCTACACCTTC.

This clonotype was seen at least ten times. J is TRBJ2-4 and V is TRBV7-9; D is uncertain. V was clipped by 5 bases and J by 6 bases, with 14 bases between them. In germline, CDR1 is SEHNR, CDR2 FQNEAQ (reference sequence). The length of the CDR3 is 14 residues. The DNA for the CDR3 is TGTGCCAGCAGCCCAGCCAACAGTTTAAACATTCAGTACTTC. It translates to CASSPANSLNIQYF.

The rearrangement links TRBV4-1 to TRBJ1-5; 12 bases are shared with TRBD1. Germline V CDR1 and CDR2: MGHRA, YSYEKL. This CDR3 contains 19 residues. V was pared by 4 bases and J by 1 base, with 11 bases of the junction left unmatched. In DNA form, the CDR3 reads TGCGCCAGCAGCCTAACCATGGGGACAGGGGGCTTGAGCAATCAGCCCCAGCATTTT. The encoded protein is CASSLTMGTGGLSNQPQHF.

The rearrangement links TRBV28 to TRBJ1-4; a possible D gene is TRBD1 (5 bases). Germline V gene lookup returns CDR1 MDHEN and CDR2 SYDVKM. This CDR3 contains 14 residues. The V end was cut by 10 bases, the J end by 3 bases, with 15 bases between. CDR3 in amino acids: CATKAQGANEKLFF. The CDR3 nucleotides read TGTGCCACCAAAGCGCAGGGTGCTAATGAAAAACTGTTTTTT.

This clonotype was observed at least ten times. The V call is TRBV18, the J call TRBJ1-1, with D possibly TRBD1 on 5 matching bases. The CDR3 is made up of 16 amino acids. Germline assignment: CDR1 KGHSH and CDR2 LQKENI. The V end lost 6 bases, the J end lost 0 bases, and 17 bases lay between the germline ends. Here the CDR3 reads CASSSSGARLNTEAFF. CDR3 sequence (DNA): TGTGCCAGCTCTTCAAGCGGGGCCAGGCTGAACACTGAAGCTTTCTTT.

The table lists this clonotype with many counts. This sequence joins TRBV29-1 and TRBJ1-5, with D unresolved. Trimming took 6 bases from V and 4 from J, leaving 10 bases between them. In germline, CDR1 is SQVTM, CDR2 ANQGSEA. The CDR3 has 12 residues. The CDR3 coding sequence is TGCAGCGTCGCATACGGGAATCAGCCCCAGCATTTT. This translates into CSVAYGNQPQHF.